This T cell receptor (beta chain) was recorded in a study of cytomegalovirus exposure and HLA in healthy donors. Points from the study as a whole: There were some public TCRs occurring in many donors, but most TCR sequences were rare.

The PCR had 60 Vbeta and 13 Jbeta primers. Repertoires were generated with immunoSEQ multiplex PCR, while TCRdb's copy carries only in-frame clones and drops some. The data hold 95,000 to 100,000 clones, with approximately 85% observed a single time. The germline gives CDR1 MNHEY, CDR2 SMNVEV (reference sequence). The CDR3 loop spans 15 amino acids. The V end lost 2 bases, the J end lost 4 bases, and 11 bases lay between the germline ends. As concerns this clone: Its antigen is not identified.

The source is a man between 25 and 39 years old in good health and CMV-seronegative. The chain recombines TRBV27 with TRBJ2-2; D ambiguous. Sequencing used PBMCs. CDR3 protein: CASSLEKEFTGELFF. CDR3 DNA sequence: TGTGCCAGCAGTTTAGAAAAGGAGTTCACCGGGGAGCTGTTTTTT.